A selection of T cell receptor beta chains follows, all from one sample in a study of beta chain features in type 1 diabetes. Assay: immunoSEQ multiplex PCR; the TCRdb copy retains only in-frame clones and omits some. Of nearly 350,000 clones in the sample, approximately 8.2% were seen once. The sequencing sample was made of central memory CD4+ T cells from blood. The receptors come from a woman younger than 30 in good health. CDR3s include the opening cysteine and the closing phenylalanine or tryptophan. A D gene is named only where the DNA matches it firmly. Expanded clones are given a class, and other clones once, few, many or no size at all.

cdr3_length: 16; d_call: TRBD1; j_call: TRBJ2-5; v_call: TRBV28; clone_size: many; cdr3_aa: CASSKPGDRRKETQYF; cdr3_nt: TGTGCCAGCAGTAAACCCGGGGACAGGAGAAAAGAGACCCAGTACTTC
cdr3_length: 17; d_call: TRBD1; j_call: TRBJ2-4; v_call: TRBV5-6; clone_size: few; cdr3_aa: CASSLAQGVRAKNIQYF; cdr3_nt: TGTGCCAGCAGCTTGGCTCAGGGGGTCCGGGCCAAAAACATTCAGTACTTC
cdr3_length: 14; d_call: TRBD1; j_call: TRBJ2-7; v_call: TRBV13; clone_size: .; cdr3_aa: CASSPPTGPYEQYF; cdr3_nt: TGTGCCAGCAGTCCCCCGACAGGGCCCTACGAGCAGTACTTC
cdr3_length: 14; d_call: TRBD1; j_call: TRBJ2-5; v_call: TRBV7-2; clone_size: few; cdr3_aa: CASSLNRGQETQYF; cdr3_nt: TGTGCCAGCAGCTTAAACAGGGGGCAAGAGACCCAGTACTTC
cdr3_length: 15; d_call: TRBD2; j_call: TRBJ2-4; v_call: TRBV29-1; clone_size: few; cdr3_aa: CSVVLGAGGRNIQYF; cdr3_nt: TGCAGCGTTGTATTAGGGGCGGGAGGCCGAAACATTCAGTACTTC
cdr3_length: 11; d_call: .; j_call: TRBJ1-2; v_call: TRBV20-1; clone_size: few; cdr3_aa: CGRGDNYGYTF; cdr3_nt: TGCGGGAGGGGCGACAACTATGGCTACACCTTC
cdr3_length: 13; d_call: .; j_call: TRBJ2-3; v_call: TRBV11-2; clone_size: .; cdr3_aa: CASSWDGTDTQYF; cdr3_nt: TGTGCCAGCAGCTGGGACGGGACAGATACGCAGTATTTT
cdr3_length: 13; d_call: .; j_call: TRBJ2-7; v_call: TRBV7-2; clone_size: few; cdr3_aa: CASTLHVVREQYF; cdr3_nt: TGTGCCAGCACCCTACACGTGGTGAGGGAGCAGTACTTC
cdr3_length: 14; d_call: TRBD1; j_call: TRBJ2-7; v_call: TRBV5-1; clone_size: .; cdr3_aa: CASSRTGSSYEQYF; cdr3_nt: TGCGCCAGCAGCAGGACAGGGAGCTCCTACGAGCAGTACTTC
cdr3_length: 17; d_call: .; j_call: TRBJ2-3; v_call: TRBV9; clone_size: few; cdr3_aa: CASSVAQGPPLEVDQYF; cdr3_nt: TGTGCCAGCAGCGTAGCTCAGGGACCCCCTTTAGAGGTTGATCAGTATTTT
cdr3_length: 17; d_call: .; j_call: TRBJ2-5; v_call: TRBV4-2; clone_size: .; cdr3_aa: CASSQEPYLGPQETQYF; cdr3_nt: TGTGCCAGCAGCCAAGAACCCTACCTCGGGCCTCAAGAGACCCAGTACTTC
cdr3_length: 13; d_call: .; j_call: TRBJ1-1; v_call: TRBV11-2; clone_size: .; cdr3_aa: CASSLQSGTEAFF; cdr3_nt: TGTGCCAGCAGCTTACAATCGGGGACTGAAGCTTTCTTT
cdr3_length: 15; d_call: TRBD1; j_call: TRBJ1-4; v_call: TRBV4-3; clone_size: few; cdr3_aa: CASSQEGQANEKLFF; cdr3_nt: TGCGCCAGCAGCCAAGAGGGACAGGCTAATGAAAAACTGTTTTTT
cdr3_length: 16; d_call: .; j_call: TRBJ2-7; v_call: TRBV14; clone_size: few; cdr3_aa: CASSSLGGPGPYEQYF; cdr3_nt: TGTGCCAGCAGCTCACTCGGCGGACCTGGCCCCTACGAGCAGTACTTC
cdr3_length: 14; d_call: .; j_call: TRBJ2-5; v_call: TRBV7-2; clone_size: few; cdr3_aa: CASSLTGTQETQYF; cdr3_nt: TGTGCCAGCAGCCTAACAGGGACCCAAGAGACCCAGTACTTC
cdr3_length: 16; d_call: TRBD1; j_call: TRBJ2-1; v_call: TRBV19; clone_size: few; cdr3_aa: CASSIDPGTVYNEQFF; cdr3_nt: TGTGCCAGTAGTATAGATCCCGGGACAGTCTACAATGAGCAGTTCTTC
cdr3_length: 11; d_call: .; j_call: TRBJ1-2; v_call: TRBV5-8; clone_size: many; cdr3_aa: CASSLRAGYTF; cdr3_nt: TGTGCCAGCAGCTTACGGGCTGGCTACACCTTC
cdr3_length: 17; d_call: TRBD2; j_call: TRBJ2-7; v_call: TRBV7-2; clone_size: few; cdr3_aa: CASSLVAGARSYYEQYF; cdr3_nt: TGTGCCAGCAGCTTAGTAGCGGGAGCTAGGAGCTACTACGAGCAGTACTTC
cdr3_length: 13; d_call: .; j_call: TRBJ1-1; v_call: TRBV4-3; clone_size: few; cdr3_aa: CASSLTVFEEAFF; cdr3_nt: TGCGCCAGCTCCCTCACAGTGTTCGAAGAAGCTTTCTTT
cdr3_length: 15; d_call: .; j_call: TRBJ2-5; v_call: TRBV10-3; clone_size: few; cdr3_aa: CAISETGTAQETQYF; cdr3_nt: TGTGCCATCAGTGAAACCGGGACGGCACAAGAGACCCAGTACTTC
cdr3_length: 15; d_call: .; j_call: TRBJ2-1; v_call: TRBV7-9; clone_size: few; cdr3_aa: CASNKEIGSYNEQFF; cdr3_nt: TGTGCCAGCAACAAGGAGATCGGCTCCTACAATGAGCAGTTCTTC
cdr3_length: 19; d_call: TRBD1; j_call: TRBJ2-6; v_call: TRBV9; clone_size: .; cdr3_aa: CASSGIGTGGSAGANVLTF; cdr3_nt: TGTGCCAGCAGCGGAATCGGGACAGGGGGCTCCGCTGGGGCCAACGTCCTGACTTTC
cdr3_length: 15; d_call: .; j_call: TRBJ1-1; v_call: TRBV29-1; clone_size: many; cdr3_aa: CSVAPQTGMNTEAFF; cdr3_nt: TGCAGCGTTGCCCCGCAAACAGGGATGAACACTGAAGCTTTCTTT
cdr3_length: 14; d_call: .; j_call: TRBJ2-3; v_call: TRBV7-9; clone_size: many; cdr3_aa: CASSQVGGTDTQYF; cdr3_nt: TGTGCCAGCAGCCAAGTAGGGGGCACAGATACGCAGTATTTT
cdr3_length: 16; d_call: .; j_call: TRBJ1-5; v_call: TRBV4-3; clone_size: few; cdr3_aa: CASSQDFGARGQPQHF; cdr3_nt: TGCGCCAGCAGCCAAGATTTCGGCGCCAGGGGTCAGCCCCAGCATTTT
cdr3_length: 15; d_call: TRBD1; j_call: TRBJ1-2; v_call: TRBV7-9; clone_size: many; cdr3_aa: CASSLQQGYDYGYTF; cdr3_nt: TGTGCCAGCAGCCTCCAACAGGGGTATGACTATGGCTACACCTTC
cdr3_length: 16; d_call: TRBD2; j_call: TRBJ2-3; v_call: TRBV7-9; clone_size: few; cdr3_aa: CASSPVAGAVTDTQYF; cdr3_nt: TGTGCCAGCAGCCCAGTAGCGGGAGCGGTGACAGATACGCAGTATTTT
cdr3_length: 17; d_call: .; j_call: TRBJ1-4; v_call: TRBV7-2; clone_size: .; cdr3_aa: CASSSEKRTVAGRKLFF; cdr3_nt: TGTGCCAGCAGCTCCGAAAAACGGACAGTCGCAGGGAGAAAACTGTTTTTT
cdr3_length: 15; d_call: TRBD1; j_call: TRBJ2-2; v_call: TRBV5-1; clone_size: .; cdr3_aa: CASSPQTGVTGELFF; cdr3_nt: TGCGCCAGCAGCCCTCAGACAGGGGTCACCGGGGAGCTGTTTTTT
cdr3_length: 16; d_call: .; j_call: TRBJ2-7; v_call: TRBV9; clone_size: .; cdr3_aa: CASSPRGSSSSYEQYF; cdr3_nt: TGTGCCAGCAGCCCGCGCGGGTCCTCAAGCTCCTACGAGCAGTACTTC
cdr3_length: 15; d_call: TRBD2; j_call: TRBJ2-7; v_call: TRBV7-8; clone_size: .; cdr3_aa: CASSLQGLAVGEQYF; cdr3_nt: TGTGCCAGCAGCTTACAAGGACTAGCGGTTGGCGAGCAGTACTTC
cdr3_length: 15; d_call: .; j_call: TRBJ2-1; v_call: TRBV5-6; clone_size: .; cdr3_aa: CASSRDWREDNEQFF; cdr3_nt: TGTGCCAGCAGCCGCGACTGGAGGGAGGACAATGAGCAGTTCTTC
cdr3_length: 15; d_call: .; j_call: TRBJ1-5; v_call: TRBV7-9; clone_size: few; cdr3_aa: CASSLSGSVGQPQHF; cdr3_nt: TGTGCCAGCAGCTTAAGCGGATCCGTCGGCCAGCCCCAGCATTTT
cdr3_length: 14; d_call: TRBD1; j_call: TRBJ2-7; v_call: TRBV10-3; clone_size: .; cdr3_aa: CAISQDRGPYEQYF; cdr3_nt: TGTGCCATCAGTCAAGACAGGGGTCCCTACGAGCAGTACTTC
cdr3_length: 14; d_call: .; j_call: TRBJ2-7; v_call: TRBV7-9; clone_size: .; cdr3_aa: CASSFTGVHYEQYF; cdr3_nt: TGTGCCAGCAGCTTCACGGGAGTCCACTACGAGCAGTACTTC
cdr3_length: 14; d_call: TRBD1; j_call: TRBJ2-2; v_call: TRBV6-1; clone_size: .; cdr3_aa: CASRRTGELGELFF; cdr3_nt: TGTGCCAGCAGACGGACAGGAGAGCTCGGGGAGCTGTTTTTT
cdr3_length: 14; d_call: TRBD2; j_call: TRBJ2-1; v_call: TRBV10-3; clone_size: many; cdr3_aa: CAISGTSGSNEQFF; cdr3_nt: TGTGCCATCAGCGGGACTAGCGGAAGCAATGAGCAGTTCTTC
cdr3_length: 14; d_call: .; j_call: TRBJ2-5; v_call: TRBV7-8; clone_size: .; cdr3_aa: CASSPFSGAETQYF; cdr3_nt: TGTGCCAGCAGCCCGTTTTCGGGAGCAGAGACCCAGTACTTC
cdr3_length: 12; d_call: TRBD1; j_call: TRBJ2-5; v_call: TRBV5-4; clone_size: .; cdr3_aa: CASSVQGETQYF; cdr3_nt: TGTGCCAGCAGCGTACAGGGGGAGACCCAGTACTTC
cdr3_length: 12; d_call: .; j_call: TRBJ1-5; v_call: TRBV19; clone_size: many; cdr3_aa: CASNRVGEPQHF; cdr3_nt: TGTGCCAGTAATAGGGTCGGGGAGCCCCAGCATTTT
cdr3_length: 11; d_call: .; j_call: TRBJ2-2; v_call: TRBV2; clone_size: many; cdr3_aa: CASTTTGELFF; cdr3_nt: TGTGCCAGCACGACCACCGGGGAGCTGTTTTTT
cdr3_length: 11; d_call: .; j_call: TRBJ2-1; v_call: TRBV29-1; clone_size: many; cdr3_aa: CSVTSSDEQFF; cdr3_nt: TGCAGCGTTACTAGCTCGGATGAGCAGTTCTTC
cdr3_length: 13; d_call: TRBD2; j_call: TRBJ2-1; v_call: TRBV10-3; clone_size: few; cdr3_aa: CATTGTKGNEQFF; cdr3_nt: TGTGCCACCACCGGGACTAAAGGAAATGAGCAGTTCTTC
cdr3_length: 14; d_call: .; j_call: TRBJ2-1; v_call: TRBV7-8; clone_size: few; cdr3_aa: CASSLRRSPEAQFF; cdr3_nt: TGTGCCAGCAGCCTACGTAGGTCCCCGGAGGCGCAGTTCTTC
cdr3_length: 12; d_call: .; j_call: TRBJ1-4; v_call: TRBV29-1; clone_size: few; cdr3_aa: CSGYATDEKLFF; cdr3_nt: TGCAGCGGATATGCGACGGATGAAAAACTGTTTTTT
cdr3_length: 16; d_call: .; j_call: TRBJ1-2; v_call: TRBV7-8; clone_size: .; cdr3_aa: CASSLVVLPHMRGYTF; cdr3_nt: TGTGCCAGCAGCTTAGTGGTCCTACCCCATATGCGAGGCTACACCTTC